These T cell receptor beta chains were read from a single sample in a study of cytomegalovirus exposure and HLA in healthy donors. TCRdb's copy holds only in-frame clones and misses some; the assay was immunoSEQ multiplex PCR. The sample contains 200,000 to 250,000 clones, more than 60% of which appear only once. The sample consisted of PBMCs. These receptors were collected from a woman aged 60-70 years in good health and CMV-seropositive. CDR3s include the opening cysteine and the closing phenylalanine or tryptophan. Each record gives: clone size, J gene, V gene, D gene, CDR3 length, CDR3 protein, CDR3 DNA. A D gene is named only where the DNA matches it firmly. The size field is filled for only some rows; it gives once, few, many or a size class.

clone_size: NA; j_call: TRBJ2-5; v_call: TRBV6-5; d_call: NA; cdr3_length: 13; cdr3_aa: CASTDGGTETQYF; cdr3_nt: TGTGCCAGCACCGACGGAGGGACAGAGACCCAGTACTTC
clone_size: few; j_call: TRBJ1-4; v_call: TRBV5-1; d_call: TRBD1; cdr3_length: 15; cdr3_aa: CASSSGQVANEKLFF; cdr3_nt: TGCGCCAGCAGCTCCGGACAGGTCGCTAATGAAAAACTGTTTTTT
clone_size: few; j_call: TRBJ2-3; v_call: TRBV10-2; d_call: TRBD2; cdr3_length: 14; cdr3_aa: CAAQAGGSTDTQYF; cdr3_nt: TGCGCCGCCCAAGCGGGGGGTTCCACAGATACGCAGTATTTT
clone_size: NA; j_call: TRBJ1-2; v_call: TRBV5-1; d_call: NA; cdr3_length: 14; cdr3_aa: CASSFDSYNYGYTF; cdr3_nt: TGCGCCAGCAGCTTTGACAGTTATAACTATGGCTACACCTTC
clone_size: NA; j_call: TRBJ1-1; v_call: TRBV5-1; d_call: NA; cdr3_length: 13; cdr3_aa: CASSETGYTEAFF; cdr3_nt: TGCGCCAGCAGCGAGACAGGATACACTGAAGCTTTCTTT
clone_size: once; j_call: TRBJ2-3; v_call: TRBV10-1; d_call: NA; cdr3_length: 15; cdr3_aa: CASSDSASWANTQYF; cdr3_nt: TGCGCCAGCAGTGATTCGGCTAGCTGGGCAAATACGCAGTATTTT
clone_size: few; j_call: TRBJ2-1; v_call: TRBV14; d_call: TRBD2; cdr3_length: 16; cdr3_aa: CASSPLAGGRMGEQFF; cdr3_nt: TGTGCCAGCAGCCCCCTAGCGGGAGGTCGGATGGGTGAGCAGTTCTTC
clone_size: NA; j_call: TRBJ2-1; v_call: TRBV5-4; d_call: TRBD2; cdr3_length: 18; cdr3_aa: CASSSTGLAGGPYNEQFF; cdr3_nt: TGTGCCAGCAGCTCGACGGGACTAGCGGGAGGGCCCTACAATGAGCAGTTCTTC
clone_size: NA; j_call: TRBJ2-3; v_call: TRBV5-1; d_call: TRBD1; cdr3_length: 15; cdr3_aa: CASSPGQTSTDTQYF; cdr3_nt: TGCGCCAGCAGCCCGGGACAGACTAGCACAGATACGCAGTATTTT
clone_size: NA; j_call: TRBJ1-2; v_call: TRBV4-1; d_call: NA; cdr3_length: 16; cdr3_aa: CASSQDAGTLNYGYTF; cdr3_nt: TGCGCCAGCAGCCAAGATGCGGGGACCCTAAACTATGGCTACACCTTC
clone_size: few; j_call: TRBJ2-5; v_call: TRBV30; d_call: TRBD1; cdr3_length: 14; cdr3_aa: CAWRRQGDEETQYF; cdr3_nt: TGTGCCTGGAGGAGACAGGGGGACGAGGAGACCCAGTACTTC
clone_size: NA; j_call: TRBJ2-7; v_call: TRBV7-9; d_call: TRBD2; cdr3_length: 15; cdr3_aa: CSSTLASGSSYEQYF; cdr3_nt: TGTTCCAGCACCCTTGCTAGCGGCAGCTCCTACGAGCAGTACTTC
clone_size: NA; j_call: TRBJ1-1; v_call: TRBV6-1; d_call: NA; cdr3_length: 12; cdr3_aa: CASSQGSTEAFF; cdr3_nt: TGTGCCAGCAGCCAGGGCTCCACTGAAGCTTTCTTT
clone_size: once; j_call: TRBJ2-1; v_call: TRBV5-1; d_call: TRBD1; cdr3_length: 17; cdr3_aa: CASSLTLGGTGDNEQFF; cdr3_nt: TGCGCCAGCAGCCTCACCCTTGGCGGGACAGGGGACAATGAGCAGTTCTTC
clone_size: NA; j_call: TRBJ1-3; v_call: TRBV6-1; d_call: NA; cdr3_length: 13; cdr3_aa: CASSGQPGNTIYF; cdr3_nt: TGTGCCAGCAGTGGACAGCCTGGAAACACCATATATTTT
clone_size: NA; j_call: TRBJ2-1; v_call: TRBV11-3; d_call: NA; cdr3_length: 18; cdr3_aa: CASSLDTGHSQGYNEQFF; cdr3_nt: TGTGCCAGCAGCTTAGATACGGGCCACTCGCAGGGCTACAATGAGCAGTTCTTC
clone_size: NA; j_call: TRBJ2-2; v_call: TRBV7-7; d_call: NA; cdr3_length: 14; cdr3_aa: CASSSDTNTGELFF; cdr3_nt: TGTGCCAGCAGCTCGGACACGAACACCGGGGAGCTGTTTTTT
clone_size: NA; j_call: TRBJ2-7; v_call: TRBV7-3; d_call: NA; cdr3_length: 14; cdr3_aa: CASSLIAGTYEQYF; cdr3_nt: TGTGCCAGCAGCTTAATTGCAGGAACCTACGAGCAGTACTTC
clone_size: NA; j_call: TRBJ1-5; v_call: TRBV5-6; d_call: NA; cdr3_length: 14; cdr3_aa: CASSLAGPDQPQHF; cdr3_nt: TGTGCCAGCAGCTTGGCCGGTCCTGATCAGCCCCAGCATTTT
clone_size: NA; j_call: TRBJ1-5; v_call: TRBV9; d_call: NA; cdr3_length: 11; cdr3_aa: CASGQNQPQHF; cdr3_nt: TGTGCCAGCGGACAGAATCAGCCCCAGCATTTT
clone_size: NA; j_call: TRBJ2-3; v_call: TRBV9; d_call: TRBD2; cdr3_length: 16; cdr3_aa: CASSVASLAGERGGSF; cdr3_nt: TGTGCCAGCAGCGTAGCGAGTCTAGCGGGAGAAAGGGGAGGCAGTTTT
clone_size: NA; j_call: TRBJ1-1; v_call: TRBV18; d_call: NA; cdr3_length: 13; cdr3_aa: CASSPAGSAEAFF; cdr3_nt: TGTGCCAGCTCACCTGCGGGGAGCGCTGAAGCTTTCTTT
clone_size: NA; j_call: TRBJ1-5; v_call: TRBV30; d_call: NA; cdr3_length: 13; cdr3_aa: CAWSPQGNQPQHF; cdr3_nt: TGTGCCTGGAGTCCCCAGGGAAATCAGCCCCAGCATTTT
clone_size: NA; j_call: TRBJ2-5; v_call: TRBV7-3; d_call: NA; cdr3_length: 15; cdr3_aa: CASSLALAGLETQYF; cdr3_nt: TGTGCCAGCAGCTTAGCCCTTGCGGGGCTAGAGACCCAGTACTTC
clone_size: NA; j_call: TRBJ1-1; v_call: TRBV6-4; d_call: NA; cdr3_length: 13; cdr3_aa: CASSELGSTEAFF; cdr3_nt: TGTGCCAGCAGTGAGCTAGGGAGCACTGAAGCTTTCTTT
clone_size: NA; j_call: TRBJ2-7; v_call: TRBV7-2; d_call: NA; cdr3_length: 14; cdr3_aa: CASSLEAGGYEQYF; cdr3_nt: TGTGCCAGCAGCTTAGAGGCAGGAGGCTACGAGCAGTACTTC
clone_size: NA; j_call: TRBJ1-4; v_call: TRBV30; d_call: NA; cdr3_length: 11; cdr3_aa: CAWSVQGLLFF; cdr3_nt: TGTGCCTGGAGTGTACAGGGTTTGCTGTTTTTT
clone_size: NA; j_call: TRBJ2-5; v_call: TRBV5-1; d_call: NA; cdr3_length: 19; cdr3_aa: CASSGLTDDPNFIQETQYF; cdr3_nt: TGCGCCAGCAGTGGGTTGACAGACGACCCGAATTTTATCCAAGAGACCCAGTACTTC
clone_size: NA; j_call: TRBJ1-2; v_call: TRBV18; d_call: TRBD1; cdr3_length: 14; cdr3_aa: CASSPTGTEVGYTF; cdr3_nt: TGTGCCAGCTCACCTACCGGGACAGAAGTAGGCTACACCTTC
clone_size: NA; j_call: TRBJ1-2; v_call: TRBV10-1; d_call: TRBD1; cdr3_length: 13; cdr3_aa: CASSEGTDYGYTF; cdr3_nt: TGCGCCAGCAGTGAGGGGACAGACTATGGCTACACCTTC
clone_size: NA; j_call: TRBJ1-1; v_call: TRBV10-1; d_call: NA; cdr3_length: 12; cdr3_aa: CASKEGDTEAFF; cdr3_nt: TGCGCCAGCAAAGAGGGGGACACTGAAGCTTTCTTT
clone_size: NA; j_call: TRBJ2-5; v_call: TRBV2; d_call: TRBD2; cdr3_length: 14; cdr3_aa: CASSQTSGRGEQYF; cdr3_nt: TGTGCCAGCAGTCAGACTAGCGGGAGAGGTGAGCAGTACTTC
clone_size: NA; j_call: TRBJ2-5; v_call: TRBV5-1; d_call: NA; cdr3_length: 12; cdr3_aa: CASSLTGETQYF; cdr3_nt: TGCGCCAGCAGCTTGACCGGGGAGACCCAGTACTTC
clone_size: NA; j_call: TRBJ2-5; v_call: TRBV19; d_call: NA; cdr3_length: 15; cdr3_aa: CASSPSSQGGETQYF; cdr3_nt: TGTGCCAGTAGTCCCTCCTCGCAAGGAGGGGAGACCCAGTACTTC
clone_size: NA; j_call: TRBJ1-2; v_call: TRBV11-2; d_call: NA; cdr3_length: 15; cdr3_aa: CASSPQGRVNYGYTF; cdr3_nt: TGTGCCAGCAGCCCGCAAGGGAGGGTGAACTATGGCTACACCTTC
clone_size: once; j_call: TRBJ1-2; v_call: TRBV4-3; d_call: NA; cdr3_length: 16; cdr3_aa: CASSQDGVSGSNGYTF; cdr3_nt: TGCGCCAGCAGCCAAGATGGGGTTTCAGGGTCTAATGGCTACACCTTC
clone_size: once; j_call: TRBJ1-3; v_call: TRBV27; d_call: NA; cdr3_length: 16; cdr3_aa: CASSQSLTVTGNTIYF; cdr3_nt: TGCGCCAGCAGTCAGAGCCTCACAGTTACTGGAAACACCATATATTTT
clone_size: once; j_call: TRBJ1-2; v_call: TRBV5-6; d_call: TRBD1; cdr3_length: 13; cdr3_aa: CASSLPGGSGYTF; cdr3_nt: TGTGCCAGCAGCCTACCAGGGGGCAGTGGCTACACCTTC
clone_size: NA; j_call: TRBJ2-7; v_call: TRBV29-1; d_call: TRBD1; cdr3_length: 13; cdr3_aa: CSAKSDRGSEQYF; cdr3_nt: TGCAGCGCCAAATCGGACAGGGGGTCCGAGCAGTACTTC
clone_size: once; j_call: TRBJ1-1; v_call: TRBV27; d_call: NA; cdr3_length: 15; cdr3_aa: CASSFGVGSNTEAFF; cdr3_nt: TGTGCCAGCAGTTTTGGAGTTGGATCAAACACTGAAGCTTTCTTT
clone_size: NA; j_call: TRBJ2-1; v_call: TRBV9; d_call: NA; cdr3_length: 12; cdr3_aa: CASSVDGEKQFF; cdr3_nt: TGTGCCAGCAGCGTAGACGGAGAGAAGCAGTTCTTC
clone_size: NA; j_call: TRBJ1-1; v_call: TRBV6-1; d_call: NA; cdr3_length: 13; cdr3_aa: CASSQQRVTEAFF; cdr3_nt: TGTGCCAGCAGCCAACAGAGGGTCACTGAAGCTTTCTTT
clone_size: NA; j_call: TRBJ2-7; v_call: TRBV10-2; d_call: NA; cdr3_length: 13; cdr3_aa: CASNPGNAYEQYF; cdr3_nt: TGCGCCAGCAATCCGGGAAATGCCTACGAGCAGTACTTC
clone_size: few; j_call: TRBJ2-2; v_call: TRBV5-4; d_call: TRBD2; cdr3_length: 15; cdr3_aa: CASSLTSGGLGELFF; cdr3_nt: TGTGCCAGCAGCTTGACCTCGGGGGGTTTAGGGGAGCTGTTTTTT
clone_size: few; j_call: TRBJ1-2; v_call: TRBV7-9; d_call: NA; cdr3_length: 12; cdr3_aa: CASSFTGNGYTF; cdr3_nt: TGTGCCAGCAGCTTTACAGGGAATGGCTACACCTTC
clone_size: NA; j_call: TRBJ2-7; v_call: TRBV6-5; d_call: TRBD1; cdr3_length: 13; cdr3_aa: CASSPGQGNGQYF; cdr3_nt: TGTGCCAGCAGCCCGGGACAGGGGAACGGGCAGTACTTC
clone_size: NA; j_call: TRBJ2-2; v_call: TRBV30; d_call: NA; cdr3_length: 15; cdr3_aa: CACLPSGANTGELFF; cdr3_nt: TGTGCCTGCCTCCCGAGCGGAGCGAACACCGGGGAGCTGTTTTTT
clone_size: NA; j_call: TRBJ2-1; v_call: TRBV5-1; d_call: NA; cdr3_length: 14; cdr3_aa: CASSDYDGDNEQFF; cdr3_nt: TGCGCCAGCAGCGACTACGACGGAGACAATGAGCAGTTCTTC
clone_size: NA; j_call: TRBJ1-5; v_call: TRBV7-2; d_call: NA; cdr3_length: 12; cdr3_aa: CASSLSGKPQHF; cdr3_nt: TGTGCCAGCAGCTTATCAGGGAAGCCCCAGCATTTT
clone_size: few; j_call: TRBJ1-3; v_call: TRBV9; d_call: NA; cdr3_length: 15; cdr3_aa: CASPRGRVSGNTIYF; cdr3_nt: TGTGCCAGCCCCCGTGGCAGGGTCTCTGGAAACACCATATATTTT
clone_size: NA; j_call: TRBJ2-5; v_call: TRBV7-8; d_call: NA; cdr3_length: 13; cdr3_aa: CASSLGAVETQYF; cdr3_nt: TGTGCCAGCAGTCTGGGGGCTGTGGAGACCCAGTACTTC